These 9 T cell receptor beta chains came from one sample sequenced in a study of blood T cell repertoires in COVID-19. Generated by immunoSEQ multiplex PCR, the TCRdb table keeps only in-frame clones and is missing some. The top ten hold approximately 10% of the sample, which has approximately 390,000 clones, around nine tenths seen once. Specimen: PBMCs or T cells enriched from blood (not recorded which). The receptors derive from a woman between 50 and 59 years old who had recovered from COVID-19.

The J gene is TRBJ2-3, the V gene TRBV7-2; TRBD2 agrees at 7 bases. The CDR3 runs 14 residues. CDR1 is SGHTA, CDR2 FQGNSA, per germline. V was clipped by 3 bases and J by 3 bases; unmatched bases: 3. CDR3 loop: CASSFGGGTDTQYF. Here the CDR3 DNA reads TGTGCCAGCAGCTTTGGCGGGGGTACAGATACGCAGTATTTT.

V usage is TRBV13 and J usage is TRBJ2-3; tentative D call: TRBD1 (6 bases). V shed 1 base and J shed 4 bases, with 9 bases lying between them. Germline assignment: CDR1 PRHDT and CDR2 FYEKMQ (reference sequence). The CDR3 loop spans 14 amino acids. The CDR3 DNA reads TGTGCCAGCAGCTTAGTGGCAGGGGCAGATACGCAGTATTTT. It specifies CASSLVAGADTQYF.

This clone was found a few times. The gene calls are TRBV4-1 and TRBJ1-5, with D hard to call. V was trimmed by 6 bases and J by 0 bases, leaving 18 bases between them. Germline V gene sequence: CDR1 MGHRA, CDR2 YSYEKL. The CDR3 is 17 residues long. The CDR3 protein is CASSLGLRLDSNQPQHF. CDR3 nucleotides: TGCGCCAGCAGTCTCGGACTCCGCCTGGATAGCAATCAGCCCCAGCATTTT.

On this clone itself: No DNA is shown, since the ends of the CDR3 on it are uncertain; the CDR3 is the one TCRdb lists. The J gene is TRBJ1-5, the V gene TRBV5-1; the D call of TRBD1 is as the table states it, not checked on the DNA. Per the germline V gene, CDR1 is SGHRS and CDR2 is YFSETQ. The CDR3 totals 15 residues, both ends included. The CDR3 reads CASSFGSGQGQPQHF.

The rearrangement uses TRBV5-1 and TRBJ2-1; D ambiguous. The V gene lost 2 bases and the J gene lost 3 bases, with 12 bases spanning the gap. CDR3 length: 15 amino acids. Germline CDR1 SGHRS, CDR2 YFSETQ. DNA for the CDR3: TGCGCCAGCAGCTTTGAAAGCGCAAACTACAATGAGCAGTTCTTC. Translation gives CASSFESANYNEQFF.

The table lists this clone with a count of one. V and J are TRBV7-2 and TRBJ1-3; D call uncertain. Germline V gives CDR1 SGHTA, CDR2 FQGNSA. The CDR3 has 11 amino acids. V was cut by 8 bases and J by 4 bases, with 6 bases left in between. The DNA for the CDR3 is TGTGCCAGCGAGGAGGGAAACACCATATATTTT. Its protein product is CASEEGNTIYF.

The chain carries TRBV4-3 and TRBJ1-2; D uncertain. CDR3 length: 14 amino acids. With 0 bases removed from V and 2 bases from J, the gap between germline ends came to 7 bases. Germline CDR1 is LGHNA and CDR2 is YSLEER. CDR3 DNA: TGCGCCAGCAGCCAAGATTGGAGGAACTATGGCTACACCTTC. It is translated as CASSQDWRNYGYTF.

This chain uses TRBV6-5 with TRBJ1-2, with D perhaps TRBD1 (5 bases). Trimming shortened V by 8 bases and J by 4 bases, and 20 bases separated the two germline ends. This CDR3 has 15 amino acids. Germline V gene sequence: CDR1 MNHEY, CDR2 SVGAGI. The CDR3 spells CASLPGGGRSYGYTF. The CDR3 DNA follows: TGTGCCAGCTTACCGGGGGGAGGGCGCAGCTATGGCTACACCTTC.

Of note for this clone: The same CDR3 is also encoded by other DNA sequences in this sample. CDR3 bases: TGTGCCAGTAGCAAGCAGGGTTCCTACGAGCAGTACTTC. It translates to CASSKQGSYEQYF. This rearrangement joins TRBV19 to TRBJ2-7, with a possible D match to TRBD1 (5 bases). This CDR3 contains 13 residues. Trimming stripped 6 bases from V and 1 base from J, with 10 bases between. CDR1 and CDR2 from the germline V gene are LNHDA and SQIVND (reference sequence). The full variable domain, with the rest looked up from reference TRBV19 and TRBJ2-7, is DGGITQSPKYLFRKEGQNVTLSCEQNLNHDAMYWYRQDPGQGLRLIYYSQIVNDFQKGDIAEGYSVSREKKESFPLTVTSAQKNPTAFYLCASSKQGSYEQYFGPGTRLTVT.